The T cell receptor beta chain under discussion was sequenced for a study of blood T cell repertoires in COVID-19. Germline trimming cut 9 bases from V and 2 bases from J; bases unmatched to any gene: 9. Germline values: CDR1 SGHAT, CDR2 FQNNGV. This CDR3 has 15 amino acids. TCRdb keeps only in-frame clones here, not all; method: immunoSEQ multiplex PCR. The sample comprises some 200,000 clones, around 87% of which are singletons, and around 2.3% rests with the top ten. The clonotype originates from a man in his forties with active or convalescent COVID-19. Material for sequencing was peripheral blood. The gene calls are TRBV11-2 and TRBJ2-5; 10 bases align to TRBD2. CDR3 nucleotides: TGTGCCAGTTCTTTAGCGGGGGGCCCGCAAGAGACCCAGTACTTC. It is translated as CASSLAGGPQETQYF.